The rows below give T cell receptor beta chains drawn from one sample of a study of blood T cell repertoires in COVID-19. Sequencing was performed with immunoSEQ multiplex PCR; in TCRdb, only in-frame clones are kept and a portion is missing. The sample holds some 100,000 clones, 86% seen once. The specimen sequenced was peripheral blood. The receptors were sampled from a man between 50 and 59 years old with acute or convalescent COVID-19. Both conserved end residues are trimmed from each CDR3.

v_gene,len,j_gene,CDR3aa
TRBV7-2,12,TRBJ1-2,ASSLVRGPIGYT
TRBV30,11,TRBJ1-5,AWDGQGGQPQH
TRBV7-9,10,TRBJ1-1,ASSLGQNEAF
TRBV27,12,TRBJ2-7,ASSLKGGPYEQY
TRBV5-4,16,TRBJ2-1,ASSPTSGRAGSYNEQF
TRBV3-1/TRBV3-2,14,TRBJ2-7,ASSQRGVAGAYEQY
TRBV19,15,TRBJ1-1,ASSMETGLNLNTEAF
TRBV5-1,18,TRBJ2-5,ASSLSVPSGRGRAQETQY
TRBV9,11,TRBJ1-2,ASSPDRAYGYT
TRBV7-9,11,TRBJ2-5,ASSSIIHGTQY